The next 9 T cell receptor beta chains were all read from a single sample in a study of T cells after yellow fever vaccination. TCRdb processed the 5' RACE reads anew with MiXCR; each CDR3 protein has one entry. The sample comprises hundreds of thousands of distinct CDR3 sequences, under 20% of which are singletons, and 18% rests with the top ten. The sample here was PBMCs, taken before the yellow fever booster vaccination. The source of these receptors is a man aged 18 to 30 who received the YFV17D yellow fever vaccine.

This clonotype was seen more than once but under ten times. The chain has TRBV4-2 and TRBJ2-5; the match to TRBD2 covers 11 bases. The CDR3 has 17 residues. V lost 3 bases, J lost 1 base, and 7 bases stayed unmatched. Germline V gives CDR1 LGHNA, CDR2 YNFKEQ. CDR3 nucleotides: TGTGCCAGCAGCCAGGGCCGACTAGCGGGGACCCAAGAGACCCAGTACTTC. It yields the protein CASSQGRLAGTQETQYF.

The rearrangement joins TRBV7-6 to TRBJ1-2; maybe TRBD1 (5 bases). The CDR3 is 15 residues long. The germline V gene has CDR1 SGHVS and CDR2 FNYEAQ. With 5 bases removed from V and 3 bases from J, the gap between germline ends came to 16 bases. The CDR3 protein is CASSPGSGYDYGYTF. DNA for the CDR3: TGTGCCAGCAGCCCCGGTTCAGGGTATGACTATGGCTACACCTTC. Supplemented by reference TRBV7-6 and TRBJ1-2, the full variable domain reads GAGVSQSPRYKVTKRGQDVALRCDPISGHVSLYWYRQALGQGPEFLTYFNYEAQQDKSGLPNDRFSAERPEGSISTLTIQRTEQRDSAMYRCASSPGSGYDYGYTFGSGTRLTVV.

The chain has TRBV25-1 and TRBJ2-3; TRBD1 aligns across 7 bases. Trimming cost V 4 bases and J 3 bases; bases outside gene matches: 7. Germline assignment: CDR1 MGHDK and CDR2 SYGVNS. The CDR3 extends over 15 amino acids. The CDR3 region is CASSAGTVYTDTQYF. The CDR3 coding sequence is TGTGCCAGCAGTGCAGGGACAGTGTATACAGATACGCAGTATTTT.

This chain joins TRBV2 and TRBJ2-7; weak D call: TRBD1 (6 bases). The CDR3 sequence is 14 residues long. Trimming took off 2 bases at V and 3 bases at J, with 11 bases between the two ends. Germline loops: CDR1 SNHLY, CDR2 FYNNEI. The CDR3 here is CASSEIRGIYEQYF. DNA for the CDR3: TGTGCCAGCAGTGAAATAAGGGGGATCTACGAGCAGTACTTC.

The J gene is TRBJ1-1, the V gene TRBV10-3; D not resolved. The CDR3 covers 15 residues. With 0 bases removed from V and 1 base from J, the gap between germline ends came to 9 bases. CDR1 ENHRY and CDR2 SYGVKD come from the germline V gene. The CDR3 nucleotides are TGTGCCATCAGTGAGTCGGCGTCCCCGAACACTGAAGCTTTCTTT. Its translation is CAISESASPNTEAFF.

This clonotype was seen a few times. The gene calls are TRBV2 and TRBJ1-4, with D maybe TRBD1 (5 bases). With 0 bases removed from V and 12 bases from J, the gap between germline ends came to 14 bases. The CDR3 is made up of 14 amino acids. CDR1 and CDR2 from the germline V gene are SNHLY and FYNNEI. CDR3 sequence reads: CASSEANGLGELFF. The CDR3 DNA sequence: TGTGCCAGCAGTGAAGCTAACGGCTTAGGGGAACTGTTTTTT. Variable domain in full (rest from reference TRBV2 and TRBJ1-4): EPEVTQTPSHQVTQMGQEVILRCVPISNHLYFYWYRQILGQKVEFLVSFYNNEISEKSEIFDDQFSVERPDGSNFTLKIRSTKLEDSAMYFCASSEANGLGELFFGSGTQLSVL.

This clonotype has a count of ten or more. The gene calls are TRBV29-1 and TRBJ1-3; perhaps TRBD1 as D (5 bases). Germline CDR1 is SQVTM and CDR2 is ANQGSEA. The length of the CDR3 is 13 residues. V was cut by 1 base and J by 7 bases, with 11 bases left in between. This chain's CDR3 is CSVEGTSRNTIYF. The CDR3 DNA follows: TGCAGCGTTGAAGGGACATCGCGGAACACCATATATTTT.

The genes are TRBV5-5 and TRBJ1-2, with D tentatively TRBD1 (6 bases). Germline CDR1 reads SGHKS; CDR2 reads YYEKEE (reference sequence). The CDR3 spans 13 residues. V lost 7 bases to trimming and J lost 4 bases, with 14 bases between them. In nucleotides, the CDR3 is TGTGCCAGCTCCACTTCAGGGGTCTATGGCTACACCTTC. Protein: CASSTSGVYGYTF.

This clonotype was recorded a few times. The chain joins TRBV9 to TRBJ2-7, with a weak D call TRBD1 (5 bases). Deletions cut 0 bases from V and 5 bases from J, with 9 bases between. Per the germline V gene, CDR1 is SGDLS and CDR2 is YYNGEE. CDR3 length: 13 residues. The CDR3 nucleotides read TGTGCCAGCAGCGTAGGACAGCATCACGAGCAGTACTTC. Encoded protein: CASSVGQHHEQYF.